The 8 T cell receptor beta chains below all came from one sample that was sequenced in a study of cytomegalovirus exposure and HLA in healthy donors. The PCR was carried out with 60 Vbeta primers and 13 Jbeta primers. Clones were sequenced by immunoSEQ multiplex PCR, and TCRdb holds only the in-frame ones, with some missing. This sample has about 38,000 clones; 66% occur once, and the top ten carry 18%. Sequenced material: PBMCs. The origin of the receptors is a man aged 50-59 years in good health and CMV-seropositive.

The chain employs TRBV7-9 and TRBJ1-2; 7 nucleotides line up with TRBD1. J lost 6 bases, V lost 4 bases, and 5 bases had no gene match. Looked up from germline, CDR1 is SEHNR and CDR2 is FQNEAQ (reference sequence). The CDR3 sequence is 13 residues long. As DNA, the CDR3 is TGTGCCAGCAGCTCGGGACAGATCCATGGCTACACCTTC. Protein product: CASSSGQIHGYTF.

The gene calls are TRBV9 and TRBJ2-3, with 7 bases fitting TRBD1. From germline, CDR1 is SGDLS and CDR2 YYNGEE. The CDR3 covers 15 residues. V was clipped by 3 bases and J by 2 bases; unmatched bases: 6. The DNA of the CDR3 is TGTGCCAGCAGCGCGGGACAGAGGGACACAGATACGCAGTATTTT. Residues: CASSAGQRDTDTQYF.

The CDR3 sequence is CAIGSGLTNTGELFF. Written as DNA, the CDR3 is TGTGCCATCGGATCCGGACTGACGAACACCGGGGAGCTGTTTTTT. The V gene is TRBV10-3, the J gene TRBJ2-2; the D gene is possibly TRBD2 (5 bases). The CDR3 spans 15 residues. V was trimmed by 8 bases and J by 0 bases, leaving 13 bases between them. Germline loops: CDR1 ENHRY, CDR2 SYGVKD.

A single count supports this clone. V is TRBV5-4 and J is TRBJ1-1; TRBD1 is a possible D gene (6 bases). Trimming pared 5 bases from V and 7 bases from J, leaving 15 bases between. The CDR3 runs to 13 residues. CDR1 is SGHNT and CDR2 is YYREEE in the germline V gene (reference sequence). CDR3 bases: TGTGCCAGCAGTAGTCCAGGGGTGAATGAAGCTTTCTTT. Its translation: CASSSPGVNEAFF.

This clone has only one observation. The J gene is TRBJ2-3, the V gene TRBV10-3; 10 bases align to TRBD2. Germline V gene lookup returns CDR1 ENHRY and CDR2 SYGVKD. The CDR3 runs to 15 residues. V gave up 8 bases and J gave up 5 bases; unmatched junction bases: 10. The DNA for the CDR3 is TGTGCCATCCGCCCCGGAGCGGGGGGGAGAGATACGCAGTATTTT. This translates into CAIRPGAGGRDTQYF.

The chain links TRBV4-3 to TRBJ1-4; 8 bases line up with TRBD1. J lost 8 bases, V lost 1 base, and 12 bases had no gene match. The CDR3 loop spans 17 amino acids. Germline values: CDR1 LGHNA, CDR2 YSLEER. The CDR3 DNA reads TGCGCCAGCAGCCAAGCATTAATCCAGGGGGCTAGGGAAAAACTGTTTTTT. Encoded protein: CASSQALIQGAREKLFF.

This chain links TRBV19 with TRBJ1-2; D is undetermined. The CDR3 is 13 amino acids. Per germline, CDR1 LNHDA and CDR2 SQIVND (reference sequence). V was cut by 5 bases and J by 4 bases, with 11 bases left in between. The CDR3: CASSEGLIYGYTF. Written as DNA, the CDR3 is TGTGCCAGTAGTGAAGGACTGATCTATGGCTACACCTTC.

The genes are TRBV7-6 and TRBJ2-7; 11 positions agree with TRBD1. The J segment lost 3 bases and the V segment lost 8 bases, leaving 3 bases of the junction unmatched. Germline CDR1 and CDR2: SGHVS and FNYEAQ. There are 13 residues in the CDR3. The CDR3 DNA reads as TGTGCCAGCGGACAGGGGGCCAGCTACGAGCAGTACTTC. Translated, it gives CASGQGASYEQYF.